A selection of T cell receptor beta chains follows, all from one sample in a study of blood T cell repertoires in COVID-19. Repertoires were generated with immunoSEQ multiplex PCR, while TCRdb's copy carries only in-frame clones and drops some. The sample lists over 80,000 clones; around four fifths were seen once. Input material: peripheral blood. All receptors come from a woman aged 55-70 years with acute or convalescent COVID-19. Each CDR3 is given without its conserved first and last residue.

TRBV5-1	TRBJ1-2	ASSLGHRGGEYSNYGYT
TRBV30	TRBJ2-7	ALRLAGGRSYEQY
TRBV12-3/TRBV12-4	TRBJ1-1	ATQEGAGTEAF
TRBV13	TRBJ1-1	ASSLEGDSGTEAF
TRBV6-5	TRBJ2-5	ASNRDSIQETQY
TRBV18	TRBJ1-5	ASSPGLVGDSQPQH
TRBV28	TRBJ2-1	ASSFGVGVNEQF
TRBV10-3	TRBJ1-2	AISASQQGGWGYT
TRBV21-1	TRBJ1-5	ASSKGTGNNQPQH
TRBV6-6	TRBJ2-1	ASRPRSYYNEQF
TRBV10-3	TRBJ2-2	AVKAGAAGELF
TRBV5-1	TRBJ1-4	ASSLGTASQKLF
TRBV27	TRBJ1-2	ASSFLGQMYGYT
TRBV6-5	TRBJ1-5	ASRTGGNQPQH
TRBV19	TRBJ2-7	ASSIDLGTSAYEQY
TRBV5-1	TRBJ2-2	ASSLAQNTGELF
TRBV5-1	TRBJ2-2	ASSPVPTGELF
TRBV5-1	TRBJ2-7	ASSLRTSGGPSYEQY
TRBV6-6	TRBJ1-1	ASSTTRGDMNTEAF
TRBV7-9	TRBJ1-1	ASSFIRTGGTEAF
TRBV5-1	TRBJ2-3	ASSLGTGADTQY
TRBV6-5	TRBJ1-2	ASSYHSGGVYGYT